This T cell receptor (beta chain) was sequenced during a study of OX40 agonist ivuxolimab in advanced cancers. Measured with immunoSEQ multiplex PCR; TCRdb has only the in-frame clones, and not every one. The repertoire holds tens of thousands of clones, 80% to 85% seen once, with just over 3% in the top ten. The starting material was CD4+ or CD8+ T cells sorted from blood, obtained in a trial of the OX40 agonist ivuxolimab. The receptor comes from an adult with an advanced solid tumor such as melanoma, head and neck, liver or kidney cancer.

This CDR3 reads CASSQDLLAGGREQYF. The CDR3 coding sequence is TGTGCCAGCAGCCAAGATCTCCTAGCGGGGGGGCGCGAGCAGTACTTC. The rearrangement uses TRBV5-4 and TRBJ2-7; TRBD2 matches at 12 bases. J gave up 6 bases and V 4 bases, and 11 bases lay outside the gene matches. Germline V gene lookup returns CDR1 SGHNT and CDR2 YYREEE (reference sequence). CDR3 length: 16 residues.